This TCR beta chain was sequenced in a study of immune evolution from preneoplasia to lung adenocarcinoma. The protocol was immunoSEQ multiplex PCR, while the TCRdb copy is restricted to in-frame clones and leaves out a portion. The sample shows approximately 5,000 clones, around 81% of them seen only once. Germline V gives CDR1 GTSNPN, CDR2 SVGIG (reference sequence). The V end was cut by 1 base, the J end by 1 base, with 4 bases between. The CDR3 runs 12 residues. The sequence came from a donor older than 65 with lung adenocarcinoma. The J gene is TRBJ1-1, the V gene TRBV30; D not certain. What was sequenced was FFPE adjacent normal lung tissue. CDR3 DNA: TGTGCCTGGAGTGGAGCGAACACTGAAGCTTTCTTT. This codes for CAWSGANTEAFF.